Sequencing of this TCR beta chain was carried out in a study of cytomegalovirus exposure and HLA in healthy donors. Study observations and caveats: Listed as cytomegalovirus-associated were 150 or so TCR beta chains. Reported performance of the classifier showed diagnosis of cytomegalovirus status with high specificity and sensitivity.

Turning to this clone: Its matching antigen is unknown.

V was cut by 3 bases and J by 6 bases, with 12 bases left in between. The germline gives CDR1 LNHDA, CDR2 SQIVND (reference sequence). This CDR3 region has 13 residues. Clones were sequenced by immunoSEQ multiplex PCR, and TCRdb holds only the in-frame ones, with some missing. The sample holds 57,000 or so clones; roughly nine tenths are singletons and the top ten take 2.2%. The genes are TRBV19 and TRBJ2-7; tentatively, D is TRBD2 (5 bases). The clonotype was recovered from a woman under 40 in good health and CMV-seronegative. Sequencing used PBMCs. The CDR3 protein is CASSITEEVEQYF. CDR3 nucleotide sequence: TGTGCCAGTAGTATTACGGAGGAAGTCGAGCAGTACTTC.